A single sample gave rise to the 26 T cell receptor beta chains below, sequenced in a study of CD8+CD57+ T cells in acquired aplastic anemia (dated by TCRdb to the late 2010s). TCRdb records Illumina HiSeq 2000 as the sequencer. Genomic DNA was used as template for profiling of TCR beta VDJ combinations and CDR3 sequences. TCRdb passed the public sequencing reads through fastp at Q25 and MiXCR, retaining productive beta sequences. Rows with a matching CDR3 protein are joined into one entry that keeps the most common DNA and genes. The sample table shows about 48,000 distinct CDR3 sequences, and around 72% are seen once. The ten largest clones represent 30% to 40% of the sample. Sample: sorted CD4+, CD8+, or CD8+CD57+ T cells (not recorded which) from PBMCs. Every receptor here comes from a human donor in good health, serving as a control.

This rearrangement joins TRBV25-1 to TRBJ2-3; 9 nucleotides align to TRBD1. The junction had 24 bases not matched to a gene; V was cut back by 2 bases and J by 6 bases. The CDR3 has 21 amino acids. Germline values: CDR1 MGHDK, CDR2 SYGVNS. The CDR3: CASSEGRITGGELHVWDTQYF. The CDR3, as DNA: TGTGCCAGCAGTGAAGGCCGGATCACAGGGGGCGAACTCCATGTCTGGGATACGCAGTATTTT.

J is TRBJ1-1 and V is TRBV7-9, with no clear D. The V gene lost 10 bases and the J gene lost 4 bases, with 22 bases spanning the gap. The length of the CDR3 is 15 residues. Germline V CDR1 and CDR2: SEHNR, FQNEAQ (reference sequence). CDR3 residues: CATQLNSVAGTEAFF. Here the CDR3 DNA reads TGTGCCACCCAACTCAACAGCGTCGCGGGCACTGAAGCTTTCTTT.

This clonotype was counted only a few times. The CDR3 DNA follows: TGTGCCAGCAGCTTAGGGCCCTCCACAGATACGCAGTATTTT. Encoded protein: CASSLGPSTDTQYF. The V and J genes are TRBV7-9 and TRBJ2-3; D gene uncertain. Per the germline V gene, CDR1 is SEHNR and CDR2 is FQNEAQ (reference sequence). This CDR3 has 14 amino acids. V lost 1 base, J lost 2 bases, and 7 bases lay in between.

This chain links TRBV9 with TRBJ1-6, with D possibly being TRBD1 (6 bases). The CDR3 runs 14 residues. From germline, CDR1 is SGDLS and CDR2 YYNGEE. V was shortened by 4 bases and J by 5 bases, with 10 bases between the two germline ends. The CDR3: CASSPGTHNSPLHF. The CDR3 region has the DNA TGTGCCAGCAGCCCTGGGACACATAATTCACCCCTCCACTTT.

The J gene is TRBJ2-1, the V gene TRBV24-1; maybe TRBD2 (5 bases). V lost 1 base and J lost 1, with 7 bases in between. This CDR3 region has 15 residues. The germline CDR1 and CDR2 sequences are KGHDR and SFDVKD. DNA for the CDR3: TGTGCCACCAGTGATTTAGCGGAGTCCTACAATGAGCAGTTCTTC. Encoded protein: CATSDLAESYNEQFF.

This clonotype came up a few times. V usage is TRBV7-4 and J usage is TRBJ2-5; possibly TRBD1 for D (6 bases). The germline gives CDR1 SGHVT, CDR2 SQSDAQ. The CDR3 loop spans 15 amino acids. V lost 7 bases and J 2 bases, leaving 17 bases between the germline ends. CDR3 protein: CASTRGSGQQETQYF. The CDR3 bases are TGTGCCAGCACCCGGGGTTCAGGACAGCAAGAGACCCAGTACTTC.

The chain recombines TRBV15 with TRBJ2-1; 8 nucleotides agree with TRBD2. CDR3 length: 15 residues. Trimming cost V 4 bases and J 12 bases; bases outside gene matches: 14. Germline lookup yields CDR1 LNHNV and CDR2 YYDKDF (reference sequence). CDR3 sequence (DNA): TGTGCCACCAGCACCGGGACTAGTACTACAATGAGGCAGTTCTTC. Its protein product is CATSTGTSTTMRQFF.

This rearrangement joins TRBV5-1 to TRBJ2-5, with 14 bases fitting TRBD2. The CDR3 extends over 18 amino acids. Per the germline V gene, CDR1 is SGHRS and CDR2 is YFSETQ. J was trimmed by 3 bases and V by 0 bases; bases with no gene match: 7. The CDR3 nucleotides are TGCGCCAGCAGCTTGGAGGGACTAGCGGGAGTTCCGAAAGAGACCCAGTACTTC. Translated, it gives CASSLEGLAGVPKETQYF.

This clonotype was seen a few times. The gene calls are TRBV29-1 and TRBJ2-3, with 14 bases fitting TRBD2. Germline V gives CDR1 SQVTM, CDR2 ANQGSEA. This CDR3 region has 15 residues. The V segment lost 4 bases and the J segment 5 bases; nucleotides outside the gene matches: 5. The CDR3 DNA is TGCAGCGTTGCGGGACTAGCGGGAGTGGGAGATACGCAGTATTTT. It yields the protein CSVAGLAGVGDTQYF.

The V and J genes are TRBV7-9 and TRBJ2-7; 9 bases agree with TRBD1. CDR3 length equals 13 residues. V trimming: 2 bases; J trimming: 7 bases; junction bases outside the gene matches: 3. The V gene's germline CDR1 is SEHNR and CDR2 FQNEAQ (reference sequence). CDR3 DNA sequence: TGTGCCAGCAGCTTAACAGGGGGCAAGGAGCAGTACTTC. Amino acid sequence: CASSLTGGKEQYF.

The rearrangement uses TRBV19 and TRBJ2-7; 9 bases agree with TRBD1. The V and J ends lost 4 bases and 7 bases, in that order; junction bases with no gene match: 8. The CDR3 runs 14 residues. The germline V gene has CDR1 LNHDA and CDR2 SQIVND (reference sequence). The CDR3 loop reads CASSRRTGAGEQYF. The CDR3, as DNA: TGTGCCAGTAGTAGAAGGACAGGGGCAGGAGAGCAGTACTTC.

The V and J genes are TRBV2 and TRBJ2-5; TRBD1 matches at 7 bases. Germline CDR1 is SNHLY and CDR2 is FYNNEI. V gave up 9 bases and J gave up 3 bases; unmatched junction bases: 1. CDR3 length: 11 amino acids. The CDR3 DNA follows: TGTGCCAGAGACAGGGAAGAGACCCAGTACTTC. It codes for CARDREETQYF.

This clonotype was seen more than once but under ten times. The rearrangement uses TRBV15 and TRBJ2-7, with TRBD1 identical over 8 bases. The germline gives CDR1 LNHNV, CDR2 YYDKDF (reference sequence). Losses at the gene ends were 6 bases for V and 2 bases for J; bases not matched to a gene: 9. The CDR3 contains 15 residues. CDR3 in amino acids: CATRHTGTGTYEQYF. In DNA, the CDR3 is TGTGCCACCAGGCACACCGGGACAGGAACCTACGAGCAGTACTTC.

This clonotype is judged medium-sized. The CDR3 region has the DNA TGTGCCACCAGTGATTTTCGGGGATACGAGCAGTACTTC. This gives the protein CATSDFRGYEQYF. The V and J genes are TRBV24-1 and TRBJ2-7, with D possibly being TRBD2 (5 bases). The V end lost 1 base, the J end lost 4 bases, and 7 bases lay between the germline ends. This CDR3 region has 13 residues. Germline values: CDR1 KGHDR, CDR2 SFDVKD.

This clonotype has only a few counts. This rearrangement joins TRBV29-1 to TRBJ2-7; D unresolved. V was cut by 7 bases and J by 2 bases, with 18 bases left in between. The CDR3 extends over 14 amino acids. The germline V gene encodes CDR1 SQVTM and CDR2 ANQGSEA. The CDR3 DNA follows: TGCAGCGCCCTCGACGGTATCAGCACCTACGAGCAGTACTTC. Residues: CSALDGISTYEQYF.

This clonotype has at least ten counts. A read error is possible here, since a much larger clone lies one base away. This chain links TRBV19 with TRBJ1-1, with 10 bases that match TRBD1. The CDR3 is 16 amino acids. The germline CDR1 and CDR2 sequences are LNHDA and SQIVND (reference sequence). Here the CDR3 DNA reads TGTGCCTGTAGTATAGAGGCGGACAGGGGGGACACTGAAGCTTTCTTT. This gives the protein CACSIEADRGDTEAFF.

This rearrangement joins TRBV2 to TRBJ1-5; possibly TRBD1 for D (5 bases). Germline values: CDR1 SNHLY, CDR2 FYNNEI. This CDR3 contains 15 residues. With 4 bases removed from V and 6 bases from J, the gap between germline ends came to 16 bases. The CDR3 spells CASSGGSGTGQPQHF. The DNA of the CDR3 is TGTGCCAGCAGTGGAGGGTCAGGGACGGGTCAGCCCCAGCATTTT.

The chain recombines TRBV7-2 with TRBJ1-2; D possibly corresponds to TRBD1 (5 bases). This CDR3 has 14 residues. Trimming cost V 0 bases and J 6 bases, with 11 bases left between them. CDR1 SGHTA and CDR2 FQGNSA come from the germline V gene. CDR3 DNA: TGTGCCAGCAGCTTAGCGCGGGGGGTTAATGGCTACACCTTC. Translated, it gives CASSLARGVNGYTF.

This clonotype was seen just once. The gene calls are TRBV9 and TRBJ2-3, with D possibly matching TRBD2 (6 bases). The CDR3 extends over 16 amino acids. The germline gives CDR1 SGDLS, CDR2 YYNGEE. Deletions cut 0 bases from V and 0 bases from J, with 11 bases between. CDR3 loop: CASSVGVAASTDTQYF. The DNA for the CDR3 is TGTGCCAGCAGCGTAGGGGTAGCGGCCAGCACAGATACGCAGTATTTT.

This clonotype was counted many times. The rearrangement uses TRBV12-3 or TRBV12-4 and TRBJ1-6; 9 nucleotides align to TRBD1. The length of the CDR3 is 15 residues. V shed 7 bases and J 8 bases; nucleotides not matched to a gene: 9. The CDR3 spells CASTVTGGVYSPLHF. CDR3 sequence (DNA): TGTGCCAGCACCGTTACAGGGGGCGTTTATTCACCCCTCCACTTT.

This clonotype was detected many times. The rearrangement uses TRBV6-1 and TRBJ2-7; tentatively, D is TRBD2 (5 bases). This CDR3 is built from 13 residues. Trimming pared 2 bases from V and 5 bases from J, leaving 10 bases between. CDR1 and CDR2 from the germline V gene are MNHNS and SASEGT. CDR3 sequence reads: CASSETSIDEQYF. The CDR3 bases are TGTGCCAGCAGTGAAACTAGTATCGACGAGCAGTACTTC.

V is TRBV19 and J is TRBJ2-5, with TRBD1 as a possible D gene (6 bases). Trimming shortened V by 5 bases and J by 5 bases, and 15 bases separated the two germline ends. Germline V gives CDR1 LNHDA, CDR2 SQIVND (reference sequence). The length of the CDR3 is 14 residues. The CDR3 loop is CASSLLQGSETQYF. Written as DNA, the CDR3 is TGTGCCAGTAGTTTGTTGCAGGGGTCGGAGACCCAGTACTTC.

CDR3 loop: CSARTVTDTQYF. The CDR3 DNA follows: TGCAGTGCTAGGACTGTCACAGATACGCAGTATTTT. V is TRBV20-1 and J is TRBJ2-3, with unresolved D. V gave up 3 bases and J gave up 2 bases, with 6 bases separating them. Germline CDR1 and CDR2: DFQATT and SNEGSKA (reference sequence). The CDR3 covers 12 residues.

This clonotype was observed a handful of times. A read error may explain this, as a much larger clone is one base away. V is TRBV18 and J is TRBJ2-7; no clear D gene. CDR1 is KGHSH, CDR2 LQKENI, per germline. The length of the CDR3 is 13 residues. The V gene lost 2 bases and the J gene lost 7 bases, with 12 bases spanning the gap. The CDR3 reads CASSPRQAQEQYF. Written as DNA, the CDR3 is TGTGCCAGCTCACCAAGGCAGGCCCAAGAGCAGTACTTC. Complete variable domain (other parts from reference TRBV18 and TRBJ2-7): NAGVMQNPRHLVRRRGQEARLRCSPMKGHSHVYWYRQLPEEGLKFMVYLQKENIIDESGMPKERFSAEFPKEGPSILRIQQVVRGDSAAYFCASSPRQAQEQYFGPGTRLTVT.

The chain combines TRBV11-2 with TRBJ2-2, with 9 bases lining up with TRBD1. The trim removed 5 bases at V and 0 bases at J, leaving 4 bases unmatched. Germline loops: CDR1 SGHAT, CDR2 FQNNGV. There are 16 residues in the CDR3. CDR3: CASSPWDRANTGELFF. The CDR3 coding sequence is TGTGCCAGCAGCCCATGGGACAGGGCGAACACCGGGGAGCTGTTTTTT.

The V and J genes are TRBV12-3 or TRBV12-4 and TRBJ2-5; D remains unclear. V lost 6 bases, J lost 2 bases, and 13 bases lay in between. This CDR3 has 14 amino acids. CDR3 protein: CASSSTARQETQYF. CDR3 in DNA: TGTGCCAGCAGCTCGACGGCGAGGCAAGAGACCCAGTACTTC.